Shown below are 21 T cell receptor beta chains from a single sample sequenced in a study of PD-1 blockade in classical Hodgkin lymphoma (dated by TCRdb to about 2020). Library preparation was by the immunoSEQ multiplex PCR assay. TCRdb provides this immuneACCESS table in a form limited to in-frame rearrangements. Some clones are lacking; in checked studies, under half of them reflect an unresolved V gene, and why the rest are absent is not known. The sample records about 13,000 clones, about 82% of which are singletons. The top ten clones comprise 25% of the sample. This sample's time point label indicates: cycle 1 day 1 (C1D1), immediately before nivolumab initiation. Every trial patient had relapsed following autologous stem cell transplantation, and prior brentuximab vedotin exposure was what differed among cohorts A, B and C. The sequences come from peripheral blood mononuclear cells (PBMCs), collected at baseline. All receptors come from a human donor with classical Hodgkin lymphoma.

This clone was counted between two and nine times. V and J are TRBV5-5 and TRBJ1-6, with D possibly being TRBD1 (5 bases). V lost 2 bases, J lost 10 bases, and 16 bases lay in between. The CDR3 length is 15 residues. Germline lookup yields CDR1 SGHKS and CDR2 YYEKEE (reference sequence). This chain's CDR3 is CASSFGHPIGSPLHF. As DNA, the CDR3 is TGTGCCAGCAGCTTTGGACATCCCATTGGATCACCCCTCCACTTT.

The CDR3 protein is CASSDSLRQGTSNEQFF. In DNA, the CDR3 is TGTGCCAGCAGCGACTCTTTGCGACAGGGGACGAGCAATGAGCAGTTCTTC. The rearrangement joins TRBV9 to TRBJ2-1, with 8 bases fitting TRBD1. This CDR3 spans 17 amino acids. Germline assignment: CDR1 SGDLS and CDR2 YYNGEE. With 3 bases clipped from V and 6 bases from J, the junction kept 14 bases outside the gene matches.

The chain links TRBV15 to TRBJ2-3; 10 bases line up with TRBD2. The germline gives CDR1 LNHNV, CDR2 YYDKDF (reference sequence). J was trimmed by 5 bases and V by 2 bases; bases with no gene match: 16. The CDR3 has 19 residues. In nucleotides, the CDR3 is TGTGCCACCAGCAGACCCCTTTTGCTAGCGGGAGAAGAGAGAGATACGCAGTATTTT. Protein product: CATSRPLLLAGEERDTQYF.

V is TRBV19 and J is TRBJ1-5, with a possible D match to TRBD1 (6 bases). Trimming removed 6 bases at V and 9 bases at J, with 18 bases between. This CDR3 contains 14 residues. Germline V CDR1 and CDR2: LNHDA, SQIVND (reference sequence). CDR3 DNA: TGTGCCAGTAGACCGGACAGCGATCTTTCGCCCCAGCATTTT. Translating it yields CASRPDSDLSPQHF.

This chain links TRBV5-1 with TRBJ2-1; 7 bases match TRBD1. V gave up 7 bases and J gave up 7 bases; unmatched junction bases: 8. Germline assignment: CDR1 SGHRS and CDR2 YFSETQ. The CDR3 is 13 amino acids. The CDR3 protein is CASADRKINEQFF. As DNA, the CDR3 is TGCGCCAGCGCGGACAGGAAAATTAATGAGCAGTTCTTC.

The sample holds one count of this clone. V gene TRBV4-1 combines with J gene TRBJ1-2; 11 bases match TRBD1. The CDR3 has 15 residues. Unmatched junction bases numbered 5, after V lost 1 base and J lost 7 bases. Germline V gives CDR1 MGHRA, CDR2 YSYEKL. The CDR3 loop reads CASSQGGQGAIGYTF. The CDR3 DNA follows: TGCGCCAGCAGCCAAGGAGGACAGGGGGCGATTGGCTACACCTTC.

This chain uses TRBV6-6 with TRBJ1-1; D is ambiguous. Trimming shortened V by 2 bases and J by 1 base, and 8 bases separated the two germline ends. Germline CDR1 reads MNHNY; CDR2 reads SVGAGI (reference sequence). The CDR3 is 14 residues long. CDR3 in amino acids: CASSYEAGNTEAFF. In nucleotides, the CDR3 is TGTGCCAGCAGTTACGAGGCAGGGAACACTGAAGCTTTCTTT.

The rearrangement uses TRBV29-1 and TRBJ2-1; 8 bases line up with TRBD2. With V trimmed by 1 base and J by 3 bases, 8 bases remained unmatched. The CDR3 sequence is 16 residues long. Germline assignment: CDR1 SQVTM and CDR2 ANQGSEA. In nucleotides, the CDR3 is TGCAGCGTTGAAGGGGAGGCGGGGGGCAACTACAATGAGCAGTTCTTC. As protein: CSVEGEAGGNYNEQFF.

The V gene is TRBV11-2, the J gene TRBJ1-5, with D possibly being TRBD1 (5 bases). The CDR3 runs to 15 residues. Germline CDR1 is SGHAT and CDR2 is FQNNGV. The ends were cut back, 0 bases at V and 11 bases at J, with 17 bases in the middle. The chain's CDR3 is CASSLDRAWQSAQHF. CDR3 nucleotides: TGTGCCAGCAGCTTAGACAGGGCTTGGCAATCAGCCCAGCATTTT.

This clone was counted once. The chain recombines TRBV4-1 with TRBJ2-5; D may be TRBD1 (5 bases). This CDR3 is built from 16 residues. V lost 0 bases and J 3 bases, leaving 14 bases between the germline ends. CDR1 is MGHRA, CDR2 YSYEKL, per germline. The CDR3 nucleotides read TGCGCCAGCAGCCAAGATCCTGTAGTAGGGGAAGAGACCCAGTACTTC. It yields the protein CASSQDPVVGEETQYF.

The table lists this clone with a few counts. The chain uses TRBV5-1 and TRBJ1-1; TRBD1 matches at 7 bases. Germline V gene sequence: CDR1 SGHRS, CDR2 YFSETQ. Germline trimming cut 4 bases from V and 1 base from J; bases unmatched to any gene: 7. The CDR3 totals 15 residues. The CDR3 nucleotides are TGCGCCAGCAGCGGGCAGGACAGGAGGAACACTGAAGCTTTCTTT. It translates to CASSGQDRRNTEAFF.

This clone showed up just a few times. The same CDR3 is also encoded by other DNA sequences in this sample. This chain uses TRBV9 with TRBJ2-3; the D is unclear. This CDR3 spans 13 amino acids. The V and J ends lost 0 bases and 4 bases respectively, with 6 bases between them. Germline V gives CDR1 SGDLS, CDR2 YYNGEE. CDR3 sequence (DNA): TGTGCCAGCAGCGTAGAGGTTCCAGATACGCAGTATTTT. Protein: CASSVEVPDTQYF.

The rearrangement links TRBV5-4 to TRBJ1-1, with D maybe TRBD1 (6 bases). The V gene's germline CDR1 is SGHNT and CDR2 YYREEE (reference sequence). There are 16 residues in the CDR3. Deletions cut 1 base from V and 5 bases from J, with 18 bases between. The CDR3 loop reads CASSLFGRGGRTEAFF. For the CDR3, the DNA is TGTGCCAGCAGCTTGTTCGGCAGGGGTGGTAGGACTGAAGCTTTCTTT. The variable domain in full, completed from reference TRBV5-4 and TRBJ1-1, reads ETGVTQSPTHLIKTRGQQVTLRCSSQSGHNTVSWYQQALGQGPQFIFQYYREEENGRGNFPPRFSGLQFPNYSSELNVNALELDDSALYLCASSLFGRGGRTEAFFGQGTRLTVV.

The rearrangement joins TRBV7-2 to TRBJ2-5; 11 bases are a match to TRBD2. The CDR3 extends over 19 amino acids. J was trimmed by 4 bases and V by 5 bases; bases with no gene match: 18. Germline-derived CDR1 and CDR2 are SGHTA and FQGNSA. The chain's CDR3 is CASSPTSLAGAYLGETQYF. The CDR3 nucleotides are TGTGCCAGCAGCCCAACGTCACTAGCGGGGGCCTATCTGGGAGAGACCCAGTACTTC.

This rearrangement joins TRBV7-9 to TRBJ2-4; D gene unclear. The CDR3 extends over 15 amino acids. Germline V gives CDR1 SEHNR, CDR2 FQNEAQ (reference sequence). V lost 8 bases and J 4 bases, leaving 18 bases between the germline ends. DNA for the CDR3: TGTGCCAGCGCTATCAGCGAGGCAGAAAAAAACATTCAGTACTTC. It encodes CASAISEAEKNIQYF.

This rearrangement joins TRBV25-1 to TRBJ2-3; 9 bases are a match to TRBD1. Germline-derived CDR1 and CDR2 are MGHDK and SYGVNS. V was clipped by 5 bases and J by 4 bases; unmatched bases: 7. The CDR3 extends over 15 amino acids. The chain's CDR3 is CASSSGQGLSDTQYF. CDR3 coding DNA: TGTGCCAGCAGTTCGGGACAGGGTCTTTCAGATACGCAGTATTTT.

The CDR3 sequence: CSVVAQITGELFF. The CDR3 DNA reads TGCAGCGTTGTGGCCCAGATCACCGGGGAGCTGTTTTTT. V gene TRBV29-1 combines with J gene TRBJ2-2; no definite D call. The CDR3 loop spans 13 amino acids. With 4 bases removed from V and 4 bases from J, the gap between germline ends came to 10 bases. Per the germline V gene, CDR1 is SQVTM and CDR2 is ANQGSEA.

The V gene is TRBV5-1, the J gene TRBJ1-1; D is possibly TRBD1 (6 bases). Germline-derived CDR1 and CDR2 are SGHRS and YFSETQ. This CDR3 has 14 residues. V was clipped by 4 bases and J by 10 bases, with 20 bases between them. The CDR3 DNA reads TGCGCCAGCAGCGATTCAGGAGGGGGGCGCAGAGCTTTCTTT. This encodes CASSDSGGGRRAFF.

CDR3 bases: TGTGCTAGTGGTTTGGTACTTGCTTCGACAGGGGGTATGGGGATATACGAGCAGTACTTC. It yields the protein CASGLVLASTGGMGIYEQYF. The chain carries TRBV12-5 and TRBJ2-7; TRBD1 aligns across 9 bases. V shed 0 bases, J shed 4 bases, and the junction held 19 bases outside the gene matches. The CDR3 consists of 20 residues. Germline-derived CDR1 and CDR2 are LGHNT and FRNRAP.

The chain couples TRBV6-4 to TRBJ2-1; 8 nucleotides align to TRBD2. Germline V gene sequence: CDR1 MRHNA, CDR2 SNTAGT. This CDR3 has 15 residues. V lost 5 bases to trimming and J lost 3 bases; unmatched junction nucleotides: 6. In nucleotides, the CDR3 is TGTGCCAGCAGTACAACTAGCGGAGTCTACAATGAGCAGTTCTTC. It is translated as CASSTTSGVYNEQFF.

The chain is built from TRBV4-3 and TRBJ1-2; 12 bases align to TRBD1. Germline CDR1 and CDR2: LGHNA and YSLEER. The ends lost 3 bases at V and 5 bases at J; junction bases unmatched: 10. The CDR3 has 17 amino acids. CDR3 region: CASSQLGGDRGQYGYTF. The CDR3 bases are TGCGCCAGCAGCCAGCTGGGGGGGGACAGGGGGCAATATGGCTACACCTTC.